The clone carrying this T cell receptor beta chain was seen only a few times. The protocol was immunoSEQ multiplex PCR, while the TCRdb copy is restricted to in-frame clones and leaves out a portion. Among tens of thousands of clones listed, approximately 91% were seen once. This sample was included in a study of T cell changes during pregnancy in multiple sclerosis. The CDR3 is made up of 15 amino acids. V shed 4 bases, J shed 1 base, and the junction held 5 bases outside the gene matches. The V gene's germline CDR1 is SGHRS and CDR2 YFSETQ. The sequencing here drew on peripheral blood, taken in the third trimester of pregnancy. The sequence came from a female donor with multiple sclerosis, enrolled in a pregnancy study. The genes are TRBV5-1 and TRBJ2-7; 10 nucleotides align to TRBD1. The CDR3 here is CASSREDRGSYEQYF. The CDR3 region has the DNA TGCGCCAGCAGCAGAGAGGACAGGGGGTCCTACGAGCAGTACTTC.